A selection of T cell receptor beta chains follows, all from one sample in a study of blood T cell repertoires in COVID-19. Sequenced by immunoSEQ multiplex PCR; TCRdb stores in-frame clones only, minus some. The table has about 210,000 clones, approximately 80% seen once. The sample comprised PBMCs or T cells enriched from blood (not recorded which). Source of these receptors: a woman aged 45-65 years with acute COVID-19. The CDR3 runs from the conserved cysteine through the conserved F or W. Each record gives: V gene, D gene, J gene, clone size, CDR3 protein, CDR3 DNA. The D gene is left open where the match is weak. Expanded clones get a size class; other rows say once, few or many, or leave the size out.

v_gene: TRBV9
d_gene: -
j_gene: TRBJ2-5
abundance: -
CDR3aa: CASSPRIGGVETQYF
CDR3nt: TGTGCCAGCAGCCCTAGAATCGGAGGGGTGGAGACCCAGTACTTC

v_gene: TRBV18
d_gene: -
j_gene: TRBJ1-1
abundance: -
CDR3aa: CASLNGAEAFF
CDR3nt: TGTGCCAGCTTGAACGGGGCTGAAGCTTTCTTT

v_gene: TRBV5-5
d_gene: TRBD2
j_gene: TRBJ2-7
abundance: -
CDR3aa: CASTLAGSGEQYF
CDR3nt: TGTGCCAGCACGTTAGCGGGATCAGGAGAGCAGTACTTC

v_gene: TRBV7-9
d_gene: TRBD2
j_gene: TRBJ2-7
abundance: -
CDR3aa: CASSSWTGGTSGTYEQYF
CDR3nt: TGTGCCAGCAGCTCCTGGACAGGAGGGACTAGCGGGACCTACGAGCAGTACTTC

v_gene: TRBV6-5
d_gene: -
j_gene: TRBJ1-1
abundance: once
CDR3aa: CASSYYSEAFF
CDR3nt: TGTGCCAGCAGTTACTACTCTGAAGCTTTCTTT

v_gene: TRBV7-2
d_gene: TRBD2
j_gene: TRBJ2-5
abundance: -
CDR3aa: CASTVTGLGGQETQYF
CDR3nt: TGTGCCAGCACTGTAACGGGACTAGGGGGCCAAGAGACCCAGTACTTC

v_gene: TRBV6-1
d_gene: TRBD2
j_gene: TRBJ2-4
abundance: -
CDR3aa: CASSERLAGLAKNIQYF
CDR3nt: TGTGCCAGCAGTGAAAGGCTAGCGGGACTAGCCAAAAACATTCAGTACTTC

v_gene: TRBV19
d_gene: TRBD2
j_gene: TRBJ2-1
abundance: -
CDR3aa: CASMGLAGDNEQFF
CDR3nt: TGTGCCAGTATGGGACTAGCGGGAGACAATGAGCAGTTCTTC

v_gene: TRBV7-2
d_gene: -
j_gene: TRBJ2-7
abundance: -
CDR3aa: CASSWSSSYEQYF
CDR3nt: TGTGCCAGCAGCTGGTCTAGCTCCTACGAGCAGTACTTC

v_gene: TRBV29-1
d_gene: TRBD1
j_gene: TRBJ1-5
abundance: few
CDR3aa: CSHSPGTGGYSNQPQHF
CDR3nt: TGCAGCCATAGTCCGGGGACAGGGGGATATAGCAATCAGCCCCAGCATTTT

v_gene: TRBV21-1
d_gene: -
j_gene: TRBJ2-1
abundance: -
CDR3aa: CARARRNEQFF
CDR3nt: TGTGCCAGAGCGAGGAGGAATGAGCAGTTCTTC

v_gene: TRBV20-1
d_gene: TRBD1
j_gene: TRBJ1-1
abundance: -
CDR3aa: CSASGDSGKNTEAFF
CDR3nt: TGCAGTGCTAGTGGGGACAGCGGAAAGAACACTGAAGCTTTCTTT

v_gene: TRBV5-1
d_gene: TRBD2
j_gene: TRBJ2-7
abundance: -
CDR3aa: CASSLLTSGSYEQYF
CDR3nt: TGCGCCAGCAGCTTATTGACTAGCGGGAGTTACGAGCAGTACTTC

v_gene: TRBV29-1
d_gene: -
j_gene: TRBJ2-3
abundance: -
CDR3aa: CSVPAGGTDTQYF
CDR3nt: TGCAGCGTCCCGGCAGGGGGCACAGATACGCAGTATTTT

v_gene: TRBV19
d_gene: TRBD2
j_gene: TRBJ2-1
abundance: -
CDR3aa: CASSRLAVSYNEQFF
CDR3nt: TGTGCCAGTAGTAGACTAGCGGTATCCTACAATGAGCAGTTCTTC

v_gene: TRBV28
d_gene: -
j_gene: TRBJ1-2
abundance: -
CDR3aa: CASSHREPYGYTF
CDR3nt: TGTGCCAGCAGCCACAGGGAACCCTATGGCTACACCTTC

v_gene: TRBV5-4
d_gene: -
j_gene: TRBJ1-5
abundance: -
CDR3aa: CASSLGGSNQPQHF
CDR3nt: TGTGCCAGCAGCTTAGGAGGGAGCAATCAGCCCCAGCATTTT

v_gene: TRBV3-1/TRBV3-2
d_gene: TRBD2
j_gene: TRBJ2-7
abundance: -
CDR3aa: CASSTRGDLSYEQYF
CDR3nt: TGTGCCAGCAGCACCCGGGGGGACTTATCCTACGAGCAGTACTTC

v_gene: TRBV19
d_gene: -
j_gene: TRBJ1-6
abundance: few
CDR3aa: CASRDPARGLLNSPLHF
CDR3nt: TGTGCCAGTCGCGACCCCGCTCGCGGCCTATTAAATTCACCCCTCCACTTT

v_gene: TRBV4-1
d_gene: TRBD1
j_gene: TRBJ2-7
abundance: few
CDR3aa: CASSPTGGSYEQYF
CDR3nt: TGCGCCAGCAGCCCGACAGGGGGCTCCTACGAGCAGTACTTC

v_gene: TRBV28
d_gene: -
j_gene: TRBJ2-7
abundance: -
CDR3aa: CASSEGYEQYF
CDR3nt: TGTGCCAGCAGTGAGGGTTACGAGCAGTACTTC

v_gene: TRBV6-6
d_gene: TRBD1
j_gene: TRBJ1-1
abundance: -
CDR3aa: CASKGQGGTEAFF
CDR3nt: TGTGCCAGCAAGGGACAGGGAGGAACTGAAGCTTTCTTT

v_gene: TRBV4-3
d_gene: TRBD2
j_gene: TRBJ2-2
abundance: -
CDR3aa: CASSHNLAGGQTGELFF
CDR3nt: TGCGCCAGCAGCCACAACCTAGCGGGGGGGCAGACCGGGGAGCTGTTTTTT

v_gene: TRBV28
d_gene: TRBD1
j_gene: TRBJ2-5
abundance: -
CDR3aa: CASGRQGLAETQYF
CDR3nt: TGTGCCAGCGGACGACAGGGCCTTGCAGAGACCCAGTACTTC

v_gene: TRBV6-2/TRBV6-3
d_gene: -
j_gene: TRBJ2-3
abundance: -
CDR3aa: CASSYSIYGERVRDTQYF
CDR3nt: TGTGCCAGCAGTTACTCGATATACGGAGAGCGGGTTAGAGATACGCAGTATTTT

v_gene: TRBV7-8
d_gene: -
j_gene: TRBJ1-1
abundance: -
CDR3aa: CASSLGQAYMNTEAFF
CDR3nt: TGTGCCAGCAGCTTAGGACAGGCCTACATGAACACTGAAGCTTTCTTT

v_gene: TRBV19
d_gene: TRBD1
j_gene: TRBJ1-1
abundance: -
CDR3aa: CASSMWTGEAEAFF
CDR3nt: TGTGCCAGTAGTATGTGGACAGGGGAAGCTGAAGCTTTCTTT

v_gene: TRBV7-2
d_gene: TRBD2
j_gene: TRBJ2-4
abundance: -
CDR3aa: CASSLVGSGGGKNIQYF
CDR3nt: TGTGCCAGCAGCTTAGTCGGGTCGGGAGGTGGCAAAAACATTCAGTACTTC

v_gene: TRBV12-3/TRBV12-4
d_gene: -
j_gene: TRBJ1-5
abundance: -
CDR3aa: CASTKLDQPQHF
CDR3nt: TGTGCCAGCACCAAACTAGATCAGCCCCAGCATTTT

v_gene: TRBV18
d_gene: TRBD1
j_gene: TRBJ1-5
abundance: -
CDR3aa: CASSYSSGGHQPQHF
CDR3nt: TGTGCCAGCTCATACTCCTCAGGGGGCCATCAGCCCCAGCATTTT

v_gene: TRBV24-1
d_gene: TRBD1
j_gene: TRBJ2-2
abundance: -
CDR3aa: CATSDRTGDDTGELFF
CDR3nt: TGTGCCACCAGTGACAGGACAGGGGATGACACCGGGGAGCTGTTTTTT

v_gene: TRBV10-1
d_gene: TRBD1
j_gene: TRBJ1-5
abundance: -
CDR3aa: CASSERTGNQPQHF
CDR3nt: TGCGCCAGCAGTGAAAGGACAGGGAATCAGCCCCAGCATTTT

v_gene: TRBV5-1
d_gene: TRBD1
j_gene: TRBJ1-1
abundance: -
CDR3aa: CASRFTTGDTEAFF
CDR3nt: TGCGCCAGCAGATTTACGACAGGGGACACTGAAGCTTTCTTT

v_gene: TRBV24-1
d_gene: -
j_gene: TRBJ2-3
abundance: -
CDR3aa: CATSDPGSTDTQYF
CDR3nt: TGTGCCACCAGTGATCCAGGGAGCACAGATACGCAGTATTTT

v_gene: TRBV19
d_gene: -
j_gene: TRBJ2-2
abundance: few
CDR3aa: CASSIAKNTGELFF
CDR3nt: TGTGCCAGTAGTATAGCCAAGAACACCGGGGAGCTGTTTTTT

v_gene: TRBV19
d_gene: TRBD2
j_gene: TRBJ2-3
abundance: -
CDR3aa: CASSGGLTTDTQYF
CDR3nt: TGTGCCAGTAGTGGGGGACTAACTACAGATACGCAGTATTTT

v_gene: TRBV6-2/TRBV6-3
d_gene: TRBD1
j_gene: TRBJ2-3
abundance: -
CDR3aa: CASSYAITGGRTDTQYF
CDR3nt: TGTGCCAGCAGTTACGCCATTACAGGGGGCCGCACAGATACGCAGTATTTT

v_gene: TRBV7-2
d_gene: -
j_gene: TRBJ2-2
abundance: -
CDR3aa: CASSPNGFVNTGELFF
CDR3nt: TGTGCCAGCAGCCCGAACGGGTTTGTTAACACCGGGGAGCTGTTTTTT

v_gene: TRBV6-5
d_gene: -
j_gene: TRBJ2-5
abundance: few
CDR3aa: CASSYSASFGETQYF
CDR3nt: TGTGCCAGCAGTTACTCTGCTAGCTTCGGGGAGACCCAGTACTTC

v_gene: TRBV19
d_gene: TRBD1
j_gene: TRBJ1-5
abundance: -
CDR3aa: CASTGTGNNQPQHF
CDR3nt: TGTGCCAGTACCGGGACAGGGAACAATCAGCCCCAGCATTTT

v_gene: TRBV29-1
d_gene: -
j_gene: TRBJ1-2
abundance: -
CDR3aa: CSVLTPSAANYGYTF
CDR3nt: TGCAGCGTATTGACACCCTCGGCTGCAAACTATGGCTACACCTTC

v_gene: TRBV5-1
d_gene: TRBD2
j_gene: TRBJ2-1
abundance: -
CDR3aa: CASSLTSGSLDEQFF
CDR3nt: TGCGCCAGCAGCTTAACTAGCGGGAGCTTGGATGAGCAGTTCTTC

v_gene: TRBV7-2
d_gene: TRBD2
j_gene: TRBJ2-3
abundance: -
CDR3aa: CASSDRGGRGDTQYF
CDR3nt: TGTGCCAGCAGTGACCGGGGGGGCCGAGGGGATACGCAGTATTTT

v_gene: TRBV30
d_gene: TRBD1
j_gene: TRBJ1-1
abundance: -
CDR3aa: CAWSGQVGTEAFF
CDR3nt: TGTGCCTGGTCGGGACAGGTGGGAACTGAAGCTTTCTTT

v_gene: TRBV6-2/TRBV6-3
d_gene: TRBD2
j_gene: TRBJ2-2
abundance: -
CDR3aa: CASSPFTSGSRWELFF
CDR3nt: TGTGCCAGCAGTCCCTTTACTAGCGGGTCTCGGTGGGAGCTGTTTTTT

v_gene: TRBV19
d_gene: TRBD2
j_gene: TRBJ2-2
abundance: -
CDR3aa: CASSTGTSGPLSWDTGELFF
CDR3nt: TGTGCCAGTAGTACCGGGACTAGCGGTCCCTTATCATGGGACACCGGGGAGCTGTTTTTT

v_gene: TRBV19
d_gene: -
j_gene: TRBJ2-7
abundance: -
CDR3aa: CASSPIGYEQYF
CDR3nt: TGTGCCAGTTCCCCTATTGGTTACGAGCAGTACTTC

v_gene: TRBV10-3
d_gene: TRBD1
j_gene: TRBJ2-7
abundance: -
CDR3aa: CAILGQGDHEQYF
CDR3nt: TGTGCCATCCTCGGACAGGGGGACCACGAGCAGTACTTC

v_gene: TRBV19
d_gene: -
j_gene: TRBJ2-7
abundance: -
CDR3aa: CASSVMEGYEQYF
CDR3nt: TGTGCCAGTAGTGTCATGGAGGGGTACGAGCAGTACTTC

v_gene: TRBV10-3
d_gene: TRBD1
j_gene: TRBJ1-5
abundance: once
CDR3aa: CAISDRDSESQPQHF
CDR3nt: TGTGCCATCAGCGACCGGGACAGTGAGAGTCAGCCCCAGCATTTT

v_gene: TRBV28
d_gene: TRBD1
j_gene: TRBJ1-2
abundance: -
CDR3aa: CASSLFSDRGYGYTF
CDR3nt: TGTGCCAGCAGTTTATTCAGCGACAGGGGCTATGGCTACACCTTC

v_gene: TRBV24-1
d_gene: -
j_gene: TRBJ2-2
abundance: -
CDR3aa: CATSDSSGSLTGELFF
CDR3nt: TGTGCCACCAGTGATTCTTCCGGGAGTCTCACCGGGGAGCTGTTTTTT

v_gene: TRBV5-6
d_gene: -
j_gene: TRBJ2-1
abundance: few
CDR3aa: CASSLLARRLNEQFF
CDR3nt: TGTGCCAGCAGCTTGCTAGCTAGGAGGTTGAATGAGCAGTTCTTC

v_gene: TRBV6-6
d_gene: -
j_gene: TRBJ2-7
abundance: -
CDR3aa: CASSYQGSYEQYF
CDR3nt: TGTGCCAGCAGTTACCAGGGTTCCTACGAGCAGTACTTC

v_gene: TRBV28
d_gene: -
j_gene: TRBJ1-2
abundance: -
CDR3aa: CASSLTGYGYTF
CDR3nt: TGTGCCAGCAGTCTCACAGGCTATGGCTACACCTTC